Each of the 11 T cell receptor beta chains below was sequenced from the same sample in a study of response to subunit inactivated influenza vaccine. TCRdb used MiXCR to reprocess the RT-PCR reads, holding one entry per CDR3 protein. The table lists some 500,000 distinct CDR3 sequences, over 10% of them singletons, with about 12% in the top ten. Here the sequenced sample was PBMCs from blood, taken roughly 48 days after vaccination. The receptors originated from a man aged 45 to 65 who received an inactivated influenza vaccine.

The chain links TRBV2 to TRBJ2-2, with 8 bases matching TRBD1. Losses at the gene ends were 11 bases for V and 7 bases for J; bases not matched to a gene: 24. The CDR3 totals 18 residues. CDR1 is SNHLY and CDR2 is FYNNEI in the germline V gene. In nucleotides, the CDR3 is TGTGCCTTCTGCCTCCATTACGGGACAGGCGGAGGTAGCGGGGAGCTGTTTTTT. Encoded protein: CAFCLHYGTGGGSGELFF.

This clonotype has a count of ten or more. The V gene is TRBV12-3 or TRBV12-4, the J gene TRBJ1-1; D not certain. The CDR3 contains 13 residues. V lost 4 bases, J lost 2 bases, and 8 bases lay in between. CDR3 region: CASSYGFNTEAFF. CDR3 nucleotides: TGTGCCAGCAGTTACGGGTTTAACACTGAAGCTTTCTTT.

This sequence joins TRBV20-1 and TRBJ1-6; 9 bases fit TRBD1. The CDR3 spans 17 residues. From germline, CDR1 is DFQATT and CDR2 SNEGSKA (reference sequence). The V segment lost 0 bases and the J segment 3 bases; nucleotides outside the gene matches: 6. The chain's CDR3 is CSARDQMTGGYNSPLHF. DNA for the CDR3: TGCAGTGCTAGAGATCAGATGACAGGGGGCTATAATTCACCCCTCCACTTT.

This clonotype turned up a few times. V and J are TRBV5-1 and TRBJ2-6; D gene ambiguous. Trimming took 0 bases from V and 0 from J, leaving 10 bases between them. Germline CDR1 reads SGHRS; CDR2 reads YFSETQ. The CDR3 is 17 residues long. CDR3 region: CASSLEPPNSGANVLTF. CDR3 bases: TGCGCCAGCAGCTTGGAACCCCCCAACTCTGGGGCCAACGTCCTGACTTTC.

At least ten counts were recorded for this clonotype. CDR3 coding DNA: TGTGCCAGCAGCTTAGGGGACAGGGCTGGTCAGCCCCAGCATTTT. Its protein is CASSLGDRAGQPQHF. The V gene is TRBV7-2, the J gene TRBJ1-5; 9 bases map to TRBD1. Germline V CDR1 and CDR2: SGHTA, FQGNSA. V shed 1 base, J shed 6 bases, and the junction held 4 bases outside the gene matches. The CDR3 loop spans 15 amino acids.

This chain connects TRBV5-1 to TRBJ1-1; the match to TRBD1 covers 7 bases. V lost 4 bases and J lost 1; bases outside the gene matches: 4. CDR3 size: 14 residues. The germline CDR1 and CDR2 sequences are SGHRS and YFSETQ. As DNA, the CDR3 is TGCGCCAGCAGCCAACAGGGGACGAACACTGAAGCTTTCTTT. Residues: CASSQQGTNTEAFF.

Many counts were recorded for this clonotype. The V and J genes are TRBV4-2 and TRBJ2-3; 11 nucleotides line up with TRBD2. The germline CDR1 and CDR2 sequences are LGHNA and YNFKEQ. This CDR3 contains 18 residues. Trimming at V came to 1 base and at J to 5 bases, leaving 11 bases not matched to a gene. The CDR3 DNA sequence: TGTGCCAGCAGCCAAGCCCATGGTAGCGGGGGGGCCGGAGATACGCAGTATTTT. This translates into CASSQAHGSGGAGDTQYF.

The table lists this clonotype with many counts. V and J are TRBV25-1 and TRBJ2-7; 9 nucleotides line up with TRBD1. V was pared by 6 bases and J by 6 bases, with 3 bases of the junction left unmatched. The CDR3 totals 12 residues. CDR1 MGHDK and CDR2 SYGVNS come from the germline V gene. This CDR3 reads CASRGQGSEQYF. The CDR3 DNA reads TGTGCCAGCAGGGGACAGGGTTCCGAGCAGTACTTC.

This clonotype was seen repeatedly, ten times or more. One end of the junction is discordant with germline, which a read error may explain. The genes are TRBV7-8 and TRBJ2-5; TRBD2 aligns across 9 bases. CDR3 length equals 16 residues. Germline V gives CDR1 SGHVS, CDR2 FQNEAQ. The CDR3 here is CASSPGGLAIQATQYF. DNA for the CDR3: TGTGCCAGCAGCCCAGGTGGACTAGCGATACAAGCGACCCAGTACTTC.

At least ten counts were recorded for this clonotype. The chain links TRBV20-1 to TRBJ2-7; 7 bases agree with TRBD2. The V gene's germline CDR1 is DFQATT and CDR2 SNEGSKA (reference sequence). Trimming at V came to 3 bases and at J to 3 bases, leaving 2 bases not matched to a gene. This CDR3 is built from 12 residues. In nucleotides, the CDR3 is TGCAGTGCTAGTGGACTAGTCTACGAGCAGTACTTC. Protein product: CSASGLVYEQYF.

The chain combines TRBV3-1 with TRBJ2-2; D is uncertain. Germline assignment: CDR1 LGHDT and CDR2 YNNKEL (reference sequence). V was clipped by 0 bases and J by 2 bases, with 13 bases between them. CDR3 size: 17 residues. Written as DNA, the CDR3 is TGTGCCAGCAGCCAAGATATCGGACGGCCAAACACCGGGGAGCTGTTTTTT. Residues: CASSQDIGRPNTGELFF. Full variable domain (missing parts from reference TRBV3-1 and TRBJ2-2): DTAVSQTPKYLVTQMGNDKSIKCEQNLGHDTMYWYKQDSKKFLKIMFSYNNKELIINETVPNRFSPKSPDKAHLNLHINSLELGDSAVYFCASSQDIGRPNTGELFFGEGSRLTVL.